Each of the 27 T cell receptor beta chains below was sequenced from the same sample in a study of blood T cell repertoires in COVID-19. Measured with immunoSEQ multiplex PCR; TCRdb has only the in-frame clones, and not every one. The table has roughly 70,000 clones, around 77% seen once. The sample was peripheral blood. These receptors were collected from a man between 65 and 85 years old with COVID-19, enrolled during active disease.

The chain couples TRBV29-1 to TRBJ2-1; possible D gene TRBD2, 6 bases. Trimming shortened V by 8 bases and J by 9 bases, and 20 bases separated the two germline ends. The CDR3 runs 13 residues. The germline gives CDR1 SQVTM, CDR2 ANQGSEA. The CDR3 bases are TGCAGCATCAACAAGGGACTTCTTGGTGAGCAGTTCTTC. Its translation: CSINKGLLGEQFF.

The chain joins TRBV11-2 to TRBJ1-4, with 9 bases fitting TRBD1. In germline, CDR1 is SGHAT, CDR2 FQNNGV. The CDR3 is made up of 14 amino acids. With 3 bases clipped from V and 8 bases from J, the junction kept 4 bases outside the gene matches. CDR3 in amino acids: CASSLGQGGEKLFF. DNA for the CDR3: TGTGCCAGCAGCTTGGGACAGGGAGGGGAAAAACTGTTTTTT.

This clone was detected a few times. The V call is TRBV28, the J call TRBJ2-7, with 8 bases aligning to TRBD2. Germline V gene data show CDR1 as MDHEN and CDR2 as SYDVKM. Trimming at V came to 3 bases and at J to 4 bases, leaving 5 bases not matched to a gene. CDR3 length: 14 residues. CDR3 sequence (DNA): TGTGCCAGCAGTTTCAGCGGGAGAGGGTACGAGCAGTACTTC. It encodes CASSFSGRGYEQYF.

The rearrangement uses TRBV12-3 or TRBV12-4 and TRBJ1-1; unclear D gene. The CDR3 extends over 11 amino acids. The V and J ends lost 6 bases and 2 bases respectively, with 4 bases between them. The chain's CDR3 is CASRTNTEAFF. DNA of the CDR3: TGTGCCAGCAGAACAAACACTGAAGCTTTCTTT.

CDR3: CASSLFGAPLYGYTF. For the CDR3, the DNA is TGTGCCAGCAGCTTGTTTGGGGCTCCTCTCTATGGCTACACCTTC. The chain joins TRBV5-4 to TRBJ1-2; perhaps TRBD1 as D (5 bases). Between the trimmed V and J ends, which lost 1 base and 4 bases, there was a span of 14 bases. This CDR3 has 15 amino acids. Germline lookup yields CDR1 SGHNT and CDR2 YYREEE (reference sequence).

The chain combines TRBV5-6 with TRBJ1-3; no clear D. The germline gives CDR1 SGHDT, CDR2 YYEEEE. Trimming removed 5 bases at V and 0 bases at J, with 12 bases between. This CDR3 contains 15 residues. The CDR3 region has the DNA TGTGCCAGCAGTTTTCGGAGTGACTCTGGAAACACCATATATTTT. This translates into CASSFRSDSGNTIYF. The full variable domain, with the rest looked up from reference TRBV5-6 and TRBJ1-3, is DAGVTQSPTHLIKTRGQQVTLRCSPKSGHDTVSWYQQALGQGPQFIFQYYEEEERQRGNFPDRFSGHQFPNYSSELNVNALLLGDSALYLCASSFRSDSGNTIYFGEGSWLTVV.

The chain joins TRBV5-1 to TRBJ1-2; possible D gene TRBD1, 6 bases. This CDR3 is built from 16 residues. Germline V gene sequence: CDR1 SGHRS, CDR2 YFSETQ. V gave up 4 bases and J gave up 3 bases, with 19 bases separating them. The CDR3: CASSPSYPGQYYGYTF. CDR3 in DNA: TGCGCCAGCAGCCCTTCCTACCCCGGACAGTACTATGGCTACACCTTC.

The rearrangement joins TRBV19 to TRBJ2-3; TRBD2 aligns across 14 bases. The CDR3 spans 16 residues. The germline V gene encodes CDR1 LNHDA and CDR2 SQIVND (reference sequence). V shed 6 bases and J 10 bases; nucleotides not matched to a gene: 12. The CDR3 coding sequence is TGTGCCAGTAGCCTAGGGACCGGGACTAGCGGGAGTTCGCAGTATTTT. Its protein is CASSLGTGTSGSSQYF.

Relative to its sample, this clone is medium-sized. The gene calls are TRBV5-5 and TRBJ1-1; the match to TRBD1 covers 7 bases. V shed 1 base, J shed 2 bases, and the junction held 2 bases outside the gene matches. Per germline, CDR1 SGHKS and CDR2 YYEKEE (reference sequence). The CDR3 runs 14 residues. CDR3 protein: CASSLSGGNTEAFF. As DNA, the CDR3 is TGTGCCAGCAGCTTGTCAGGGGGTAACACTGAAGCTTTCTTT.

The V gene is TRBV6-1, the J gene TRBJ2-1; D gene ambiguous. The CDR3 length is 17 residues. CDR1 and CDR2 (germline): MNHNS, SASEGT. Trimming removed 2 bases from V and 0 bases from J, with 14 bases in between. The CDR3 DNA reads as TGTGCCAGCAGTGAATTAGTAGGTCGGAGCTCCTACAATGAGCAGTTCTTC. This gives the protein CASSELVGRSSYNEQFF.

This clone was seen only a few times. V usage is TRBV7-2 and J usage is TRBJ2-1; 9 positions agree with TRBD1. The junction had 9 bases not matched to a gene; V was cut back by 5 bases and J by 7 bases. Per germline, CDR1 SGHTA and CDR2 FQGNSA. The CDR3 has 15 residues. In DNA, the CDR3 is TGTGCCAGCAGCAGGTGGGGGACAGGGACGAATGAGCAGTTCTTC. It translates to CASSRWGTGTNEQFF. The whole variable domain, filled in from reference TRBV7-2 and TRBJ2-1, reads GAGVSQSPSNKVTEKGKDVELRCDPISGHTALYWYRQSLGQGLEFLIYFQGNSAPDKSGLPSDRFSAERTGGSVSTLTIQRTQQEDSAVYLCASSRWGTGTNEQFFGPGTRLTVL.

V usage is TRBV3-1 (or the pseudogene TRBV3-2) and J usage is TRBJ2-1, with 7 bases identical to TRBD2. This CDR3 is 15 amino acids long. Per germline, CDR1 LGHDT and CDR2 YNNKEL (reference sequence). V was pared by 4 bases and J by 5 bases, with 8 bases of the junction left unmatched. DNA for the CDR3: TGTGCCAGCAGCCTGGGAGGGAGTCTGAACAATGAGCAGTTCTTC. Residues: CASSLGGSLNNEQFF.

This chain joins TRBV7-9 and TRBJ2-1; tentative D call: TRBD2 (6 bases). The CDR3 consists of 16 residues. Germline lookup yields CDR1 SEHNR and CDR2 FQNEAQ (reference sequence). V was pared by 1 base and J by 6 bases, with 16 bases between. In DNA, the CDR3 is TGTGCCAGCAGCTTAGTCGGAGGGAGAAATTTCAATGAGCAGTTCTTC. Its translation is CASSLVGGRNFNEQFF.

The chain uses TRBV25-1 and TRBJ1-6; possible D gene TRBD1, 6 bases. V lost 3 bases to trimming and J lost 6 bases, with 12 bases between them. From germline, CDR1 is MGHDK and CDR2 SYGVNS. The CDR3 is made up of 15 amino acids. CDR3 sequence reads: CASSDRGPSNSPLHF. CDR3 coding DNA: TGTGCCAGCAGTGACAGGGGCCCTTCTAATTCACCCCTCCACTTT.

Here the CDR3 reads CASSQLRTGYEQYF. The CDR3 nucleotides are TGTGCCAGCAGCCAACTCAGGACAGGGTACGAGCAGTACTTC. This chain connects TRBV3-1 (or the pseudogene TRBV3-2) to TRBJ2-7; 8 bases map to TRBD1. The CDR3 contains 14 residues. With V trimmed by 2 bases and J by 4 bases, 4 bases remained unmatched. Germline V CDR1 and CDR2: LGHDT, YNNKEL (reference sequence).

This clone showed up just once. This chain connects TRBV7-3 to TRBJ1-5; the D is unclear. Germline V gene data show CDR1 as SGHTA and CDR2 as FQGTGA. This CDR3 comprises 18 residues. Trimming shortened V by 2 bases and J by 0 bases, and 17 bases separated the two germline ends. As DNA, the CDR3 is TGTGCCAGCAGCTTAGAGTTCTGCAAGGACTATAGCAATCAGCCCCAGCATTTT. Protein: CASSLEFCKDYSNQPQHF. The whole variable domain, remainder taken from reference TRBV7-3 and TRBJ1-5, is GAGVSQTPSNKVTEKGKYVELRCDPISGHTALYWYRQSLGQGPEFLIYFQGTGAADDSGLPNDRFFAVRPEGSVSTLKIQRTERGDSAVYLCASSLEFCKDYSNQPQHFGDGTRLSIL.

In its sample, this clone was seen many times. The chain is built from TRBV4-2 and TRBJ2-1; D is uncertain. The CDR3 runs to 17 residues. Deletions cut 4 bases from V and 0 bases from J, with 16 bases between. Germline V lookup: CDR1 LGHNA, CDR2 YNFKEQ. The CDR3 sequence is CASSPQESLISYNEQFF. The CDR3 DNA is TGTGCCAGCAGCCCCCAAGAGAGCCTGATCTCCTACAATGAGCAGTTCTTC.

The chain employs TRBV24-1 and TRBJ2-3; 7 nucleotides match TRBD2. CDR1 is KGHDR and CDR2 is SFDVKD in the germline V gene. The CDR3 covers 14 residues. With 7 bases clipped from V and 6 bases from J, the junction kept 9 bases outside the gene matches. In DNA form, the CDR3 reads TGTGCCACCAGCAGCGGCGCGGGAGTTGATACGCAGTATTTT. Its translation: CATSSGAGVDTQYF.

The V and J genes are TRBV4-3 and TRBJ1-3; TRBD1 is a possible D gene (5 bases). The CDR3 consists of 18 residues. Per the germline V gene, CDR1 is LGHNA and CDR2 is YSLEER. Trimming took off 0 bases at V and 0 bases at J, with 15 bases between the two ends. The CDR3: CASSQDWAGLASGNTIYF. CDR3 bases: TGCGCCAGCAGCCAAGATTGGGCGGGACTGGCCTCTGGAAACACCATATATTTT.

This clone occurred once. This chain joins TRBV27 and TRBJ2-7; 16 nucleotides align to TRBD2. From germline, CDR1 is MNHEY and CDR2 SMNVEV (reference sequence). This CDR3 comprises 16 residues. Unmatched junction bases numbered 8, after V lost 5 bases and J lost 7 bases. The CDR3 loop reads CASSPQGLAGGSEQYF. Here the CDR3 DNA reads TGTGCCAGCAGTCCCCAGGGACTAGCGGGAGGGTCTGAGCAGTACTTC.

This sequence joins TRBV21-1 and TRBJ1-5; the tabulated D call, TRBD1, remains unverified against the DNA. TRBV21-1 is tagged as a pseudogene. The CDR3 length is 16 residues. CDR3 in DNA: TGTGCCAGCCCCCAGGGGACAGTTTATAGCAATCAGCCCCAGCATTTT. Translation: CASPQGTVYSNQPQHF.

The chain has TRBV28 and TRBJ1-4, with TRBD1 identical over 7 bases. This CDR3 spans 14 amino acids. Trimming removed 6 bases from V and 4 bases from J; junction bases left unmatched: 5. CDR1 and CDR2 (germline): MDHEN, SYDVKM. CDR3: CASSLTGSNEKLFF. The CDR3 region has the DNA TGTGCCAGCAGCCTGACAGGGAGTAATGAAAAACTGTTTTTT. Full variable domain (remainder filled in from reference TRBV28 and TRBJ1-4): DVKVTQSSRYLVKRTGEKVFLECVQDMDHENMFWYRQDPGLGLRLIYFSYDVKMKEKGDIPEGYSVSREKKERFSLILESASTNQTSMYLCASSLTGSNEKLFFGSGTQLSVL.

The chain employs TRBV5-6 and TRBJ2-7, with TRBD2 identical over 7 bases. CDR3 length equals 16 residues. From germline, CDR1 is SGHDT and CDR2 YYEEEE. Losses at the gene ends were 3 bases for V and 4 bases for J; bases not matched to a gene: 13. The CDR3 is CASSSSRAGADYEQYF. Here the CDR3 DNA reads TGTGCCAGCAGCTCTAGCCGGGCGGGAGCGGATTACGAGCAGTACTTC.

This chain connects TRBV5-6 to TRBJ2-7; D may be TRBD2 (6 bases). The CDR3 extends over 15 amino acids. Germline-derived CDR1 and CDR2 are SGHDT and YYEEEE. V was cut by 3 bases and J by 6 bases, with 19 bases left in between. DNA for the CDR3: TGTGCCAGCAGCTCTTTGACTAGTCGAAGGCCCGAGCAGTACTTC. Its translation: CASSSLTSRRPEQYF.

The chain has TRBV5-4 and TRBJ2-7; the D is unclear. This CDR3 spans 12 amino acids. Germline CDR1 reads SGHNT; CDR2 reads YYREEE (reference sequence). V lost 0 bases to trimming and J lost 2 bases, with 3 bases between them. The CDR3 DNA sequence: TGTGCCAGCAGCTTGGTCACCTACGAGCAGTACTTC. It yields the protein CASSLVTYEQYF.

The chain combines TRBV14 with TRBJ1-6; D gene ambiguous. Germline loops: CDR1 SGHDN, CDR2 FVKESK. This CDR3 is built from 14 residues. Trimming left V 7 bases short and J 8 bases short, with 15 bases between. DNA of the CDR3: TGTGCCAGCACCCGGCGGGGTCGGGATTCACCCCTCCACTTT. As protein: CASTRRGRDSPLHF.

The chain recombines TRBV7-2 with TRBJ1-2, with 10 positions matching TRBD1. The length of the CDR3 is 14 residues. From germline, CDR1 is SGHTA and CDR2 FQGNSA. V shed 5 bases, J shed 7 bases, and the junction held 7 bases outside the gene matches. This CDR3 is CASSPGQGLSGYTF. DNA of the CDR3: TGTGCCAGCAGCCCGGGACAGGGGCTCTCTGGCTACACCTTC.